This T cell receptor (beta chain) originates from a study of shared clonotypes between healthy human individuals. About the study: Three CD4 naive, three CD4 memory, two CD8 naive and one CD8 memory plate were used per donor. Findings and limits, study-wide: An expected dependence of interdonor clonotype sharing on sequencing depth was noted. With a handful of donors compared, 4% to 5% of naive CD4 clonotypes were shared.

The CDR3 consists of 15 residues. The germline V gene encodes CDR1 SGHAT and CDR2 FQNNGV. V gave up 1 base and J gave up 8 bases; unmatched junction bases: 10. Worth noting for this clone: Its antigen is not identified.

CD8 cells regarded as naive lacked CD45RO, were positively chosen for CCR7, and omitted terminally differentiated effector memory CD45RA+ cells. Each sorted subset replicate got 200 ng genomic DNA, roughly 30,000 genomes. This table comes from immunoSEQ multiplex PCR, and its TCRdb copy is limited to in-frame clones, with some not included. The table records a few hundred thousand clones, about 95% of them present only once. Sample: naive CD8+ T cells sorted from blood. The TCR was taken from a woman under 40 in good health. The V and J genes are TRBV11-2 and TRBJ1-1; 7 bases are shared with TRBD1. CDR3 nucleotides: TGTGCCAGCAGCTTAGTTAAGGGGGCGACTAAAGAAGCTTTCTTT. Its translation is CASSLVKGATKEAFF.